This T cell receptor beta chain was documented in a study of blood T cell repertoires in COVID-19. Original processing notes: Using reference gene primer amplification, nucleated cell counts were estimated. TCRdb's copy holds only in-frame clones and misses some; the assay was immunoSEQ multiplex PCR. V and J calls and clone size are given by that table; D and trimming were obtained from the DNA. The sample shows fewer than 250,000 clones, approximately 84% of them seen only once. V lost 3 bases and J lost 2; bases outside the gene matches: 6. CDR3 length: 16 amino acids. From germline, CDR1 is KGHSH and CDR2 LQKENI. Participants came from some 26 US areas, aged about 18 to 89 years. Before being deemed recovered, Cohort 3 donors had two negative PCRs, clearance, or symptom resolution.

Sequenced sample: PBMCs or T cells enriched from blood (not recorded which). This sequence originates from a woman aged 25 to 39 who had recovered from COVID-19. The chain carries TRBV18 and TRBJ2-1; 8 nucleotides line up with TRBD2. The DNA for the CDR3 is TGTGCCAGCTCACCCGAAACTAGCGGTCCCTACAATGAGCAGTTCTTC. Translation gives CASSPETSGPYNEQFF.